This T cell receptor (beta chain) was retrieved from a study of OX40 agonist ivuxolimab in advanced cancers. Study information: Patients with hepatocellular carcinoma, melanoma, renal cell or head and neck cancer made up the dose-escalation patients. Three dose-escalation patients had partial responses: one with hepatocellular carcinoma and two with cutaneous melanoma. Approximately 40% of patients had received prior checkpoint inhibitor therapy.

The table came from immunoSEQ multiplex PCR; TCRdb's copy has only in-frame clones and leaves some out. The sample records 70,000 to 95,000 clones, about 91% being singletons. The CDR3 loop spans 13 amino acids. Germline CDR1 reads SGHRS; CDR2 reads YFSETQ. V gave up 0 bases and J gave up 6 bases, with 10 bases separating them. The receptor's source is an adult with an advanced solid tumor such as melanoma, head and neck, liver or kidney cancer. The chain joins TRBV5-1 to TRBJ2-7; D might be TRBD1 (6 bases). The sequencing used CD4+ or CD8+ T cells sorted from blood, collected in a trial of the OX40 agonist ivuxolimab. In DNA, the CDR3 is TGCGCCAGCAGCTTGGACGGACAGCTCGAGCAGTACTTC. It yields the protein CASSLDGQLEQYF. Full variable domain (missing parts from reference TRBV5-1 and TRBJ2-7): KAGVTQTPRYLIKTRGQQVTLSCSPISGHRSVSWYQQTPGQGLQFLFEYFSETQRNKGNFPGRFSGRQFSNSRSEMNVSTLELGDSALYLCASSLDGQLEQYFGPGTRLTVT.